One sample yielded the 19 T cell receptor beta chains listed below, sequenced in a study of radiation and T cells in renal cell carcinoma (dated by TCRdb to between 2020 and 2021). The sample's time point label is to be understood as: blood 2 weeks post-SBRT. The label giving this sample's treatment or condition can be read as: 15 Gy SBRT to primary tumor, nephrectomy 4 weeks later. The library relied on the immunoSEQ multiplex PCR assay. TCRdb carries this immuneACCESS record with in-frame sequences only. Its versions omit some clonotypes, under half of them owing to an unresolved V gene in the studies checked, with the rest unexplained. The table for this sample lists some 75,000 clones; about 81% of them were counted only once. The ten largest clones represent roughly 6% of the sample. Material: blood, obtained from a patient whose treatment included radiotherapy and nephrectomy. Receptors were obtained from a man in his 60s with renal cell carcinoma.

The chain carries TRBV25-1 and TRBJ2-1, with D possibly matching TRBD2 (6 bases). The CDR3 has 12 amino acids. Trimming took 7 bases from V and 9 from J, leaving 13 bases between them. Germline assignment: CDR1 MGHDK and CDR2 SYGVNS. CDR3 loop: CASIPSVGEQFF. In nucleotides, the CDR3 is TGTGCCAGCATCCCTAGCGTTGGTGAGCAGTTCTTC. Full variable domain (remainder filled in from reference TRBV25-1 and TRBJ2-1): EADIYQTPRYLVIGTGKKITLECSQTMGHDKMYWYQQDPGMELHLIHYSYGVNSTEKGDLSSESTVSRIRTEHFPLTLESARPSHTSQYLCASIPSVGEQFFGPGTRLTVL.

Written as DNA, the CDR3 is TGTGCCAGTAGTATGGTCAGGGGCCGCGCGGGCAGCACTGAAGCTTTCTTT. It is translated as CASSMVRGRAGSTEAFF. J is TRBJ1-1 and V is TRBV19, with a tentative D call TRBD1 (6 bases). The germline CDR1 and CDR2 sequences are LNHDA and SQIVND (reference sequence). Trimming removed 3 bases from V and 4 bases from J, with 21 bases in between. The CDR3 spans 17 residues.

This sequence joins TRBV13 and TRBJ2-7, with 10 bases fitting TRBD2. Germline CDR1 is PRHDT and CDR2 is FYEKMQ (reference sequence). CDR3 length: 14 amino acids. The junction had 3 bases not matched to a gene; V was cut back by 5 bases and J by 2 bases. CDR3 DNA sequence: TGTGCCAGCAGCCCCAGCGGGAGGGCCTACGAGCAGTACTTC. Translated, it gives CASSPSGRAYEQYF.

CDR3 loop: CASSSLSGMVAGGLKDTQYF. The CDR3 nucleotides read TGTGCCAGCAGTTCCTTGTCTGGGATGGTAGCGGGAGGTTTGAAAGATACGCAGTATTTT. The rearrangement joins TRBV27 to TRBJ2-3; 10 bases agree with TRBD2. This CDR3 has 20 amino acids. CDR1 and CDR2 (germline): MNHEY, SMNVEV (reference sequence). The V and J ends lost 4 bases and 5 bases, in that order; junction bases with no gene match: 21.

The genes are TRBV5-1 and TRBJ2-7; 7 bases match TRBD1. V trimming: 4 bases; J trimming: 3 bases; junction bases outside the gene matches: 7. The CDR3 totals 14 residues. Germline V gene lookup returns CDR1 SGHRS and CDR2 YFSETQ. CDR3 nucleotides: TGCGCCAGCAGCCTGAGAGGACAGGTCTACGAGCAGTACTTC. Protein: CASSLRGQVYEQYF.

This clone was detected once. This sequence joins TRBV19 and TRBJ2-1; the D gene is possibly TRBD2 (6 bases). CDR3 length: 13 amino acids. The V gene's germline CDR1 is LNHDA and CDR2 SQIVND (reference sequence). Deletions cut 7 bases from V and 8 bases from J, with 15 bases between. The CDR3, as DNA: TGTGCCAGTACCCCCCGGGGGACGCATGAGCAGTTCTTC. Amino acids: CASTPRGTHEQFF.

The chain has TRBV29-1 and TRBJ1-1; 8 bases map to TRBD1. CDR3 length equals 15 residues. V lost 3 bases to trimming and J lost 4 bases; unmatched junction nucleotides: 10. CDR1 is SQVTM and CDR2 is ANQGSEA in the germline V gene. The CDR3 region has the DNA TGCAGCGTTGAGGGGGCAGGGGGCGCGAGCACTGAAGCTTTCTTT. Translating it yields CSVEGAGGASTEAFF.

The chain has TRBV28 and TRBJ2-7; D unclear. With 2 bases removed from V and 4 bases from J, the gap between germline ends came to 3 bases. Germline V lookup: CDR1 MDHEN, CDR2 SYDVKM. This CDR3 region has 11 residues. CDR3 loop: CASSLQYEQYF. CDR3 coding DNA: TGTGCCAGCAGTTTACAATACGAGCAGTACTTC.

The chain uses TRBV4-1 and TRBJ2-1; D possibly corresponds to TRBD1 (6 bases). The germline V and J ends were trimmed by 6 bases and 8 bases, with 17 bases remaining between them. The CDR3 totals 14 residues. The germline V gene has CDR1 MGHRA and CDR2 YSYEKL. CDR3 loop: CASREQGGDDEQFF. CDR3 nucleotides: TGCGCCAGCAGAGAACAGGGCGGCGACGATGAGCAGTTCTTC.

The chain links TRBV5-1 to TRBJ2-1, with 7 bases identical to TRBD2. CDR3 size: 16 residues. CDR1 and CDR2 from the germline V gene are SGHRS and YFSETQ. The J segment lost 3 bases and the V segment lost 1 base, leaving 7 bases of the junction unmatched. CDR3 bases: TGCGCCAGCAGCTTGAGTCTAGCGGCTGACTACAATGAGCAGTTCTTC. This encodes CASSLSLAADYNEQFF.

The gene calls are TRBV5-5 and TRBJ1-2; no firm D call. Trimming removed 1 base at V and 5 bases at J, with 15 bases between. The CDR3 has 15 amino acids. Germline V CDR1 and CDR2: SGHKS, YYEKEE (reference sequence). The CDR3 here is CASSLNTVPAYGYTF. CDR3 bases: TGTGCCAGCAGCTTGAATACAGTCCCCGCTTATGGCTACACCTTC.

In DNA, the CDR3 is TGTGCCATCAGTGGGGGGGGTAGCACAGATACGCAGTATTTT. The encoded protein is CAISGGGSTDTQYF. The gene calls are TRBV10-3 and TRBJ2-3, with 7 positions matching TRBD2. CDR1 ENHRY and CDR2 SYGVKD come from the germline V gene. The CDR3 length is 14 residues. Trimming removed 4 bases from V and 0 bases from J; junction bases left unmatched: 1.

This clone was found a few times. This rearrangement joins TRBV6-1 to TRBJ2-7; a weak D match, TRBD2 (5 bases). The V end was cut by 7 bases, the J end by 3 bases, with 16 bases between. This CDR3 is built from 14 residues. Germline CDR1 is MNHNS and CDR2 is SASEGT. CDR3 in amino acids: CASIGRRGYYEQYF. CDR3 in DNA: TGTGCCAGCATAGGGCGACGGGGTTACTACGAGCAGTACTTC.

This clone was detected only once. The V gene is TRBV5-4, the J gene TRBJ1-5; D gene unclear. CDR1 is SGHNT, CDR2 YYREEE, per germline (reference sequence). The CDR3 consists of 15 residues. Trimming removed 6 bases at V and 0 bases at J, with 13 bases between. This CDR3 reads CASTRTGYSNQPQHF. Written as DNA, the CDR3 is TGTGCCAGCACCAGGACCGGCTATAGCAATCAGCCCCAGCATTTT.

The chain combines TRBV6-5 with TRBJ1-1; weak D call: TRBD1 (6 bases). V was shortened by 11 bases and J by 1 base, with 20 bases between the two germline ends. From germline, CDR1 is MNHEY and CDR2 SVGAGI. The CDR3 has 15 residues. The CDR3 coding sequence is TGTGCCGTCAGAGTATGGGGGCGGGAGAACACTGAAGCTTTCTTT. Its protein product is CAVRVWGRENTEAFF.

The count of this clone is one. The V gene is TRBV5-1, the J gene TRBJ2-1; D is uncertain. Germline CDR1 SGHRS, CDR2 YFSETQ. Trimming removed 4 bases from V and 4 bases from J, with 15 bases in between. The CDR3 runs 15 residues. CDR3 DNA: TGCGCCAGCAGCCCCGTTCCGCGGAATTACAATGAGCAGTTCTTC. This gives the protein CASSPVPRNYNEQFF.

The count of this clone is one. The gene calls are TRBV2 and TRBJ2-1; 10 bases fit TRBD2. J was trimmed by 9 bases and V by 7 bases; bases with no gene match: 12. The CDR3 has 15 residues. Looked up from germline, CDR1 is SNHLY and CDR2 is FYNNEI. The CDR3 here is CASKEIAGGRGEQFF. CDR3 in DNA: TGTGCCAGCAAGGAAATAGCGGGAGGCCGCGGTGAGCAGTTCTTC.

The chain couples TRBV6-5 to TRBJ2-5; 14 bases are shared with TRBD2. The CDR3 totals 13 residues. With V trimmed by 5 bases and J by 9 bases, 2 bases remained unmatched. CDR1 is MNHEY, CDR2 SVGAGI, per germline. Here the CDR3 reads CASSETSGRAQYF. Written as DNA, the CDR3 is TGTGCCAGCAGTGAGACTAGCGGGAGGGCCCAGTACTTC.

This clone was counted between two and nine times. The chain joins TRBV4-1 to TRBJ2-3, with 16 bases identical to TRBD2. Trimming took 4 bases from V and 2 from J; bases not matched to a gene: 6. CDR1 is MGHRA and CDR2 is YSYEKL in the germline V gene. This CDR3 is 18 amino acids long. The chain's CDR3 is CASSPLGLAGGSTDTQYF. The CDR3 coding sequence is TGCGCCAGCAGCCCCCTGGGACTAGCGGGAGGGTCCACAGATACGCAGTATTTT.